This T cell receptor (beta chain) was observed in a study of STAT5B mutations in CD4+ large granular lymphocyte leukemia. Overall study: The CDR3 'QG' motif was associated with a particular HLA allele among healthy donors.

About this clone: As yet, its antigen is unknown.

Some clones are missing from TCRdb's copy, which holds only in-frame ones; the method was immunoSEQ multiplex PCR. This table holds tens of thousands of clones, about two thirds found once. V lost 3 bases, J lost 5 bases, and 5 bases stayed unmatched. The germline gives CDR1 SGHTA, CDR2 FQGNSA. The CDR3 sequence is 15 residues long. Study-level results: TRBV06-family usage was enriched in top patient clones (8/27) versus controls (2/35).

The sequencing sample was made of CD4+ T cells from blood buffy coats. The sequence came from a human donor in good health. The chain is built from TRBV7-2 and TRBJ2-1, with 9 bases that match TRBD1. CDR3 in amino acids: CASSFRTGVNNEQFF. The DNA of the CDR3 is TGTGCCAGCAGCTTTCGGACAGGGGTAAACAATGAGCAGTTCTTC.